This TCR beta chain comes out of a study of T cell responses to AZD1222 COVID-19 vaccine. Across the whole study: Pooling was applied to second doses at about 4 or about 12 weeks.

Using immunoSEQ multiplex PCR, the repertoire was profiled, and TCRdb retains in-frame clones only, with some absent. The table shows 150,000 to 200,000 clones, with 70% to 90% occurring only once. The CDR3 consists of 16 residues. Trimming removed 3 bases at V and 0 bases at J, with 12 bases between. Germline V lookup: CDR1 SGHAT, CDR2 FQNNGV. The V and J genes are TRBV11-2 and TRBJ2-1; D might be TRBD1 (6 bases). Sequencing used peripheral blood, obtained on day 0 of AZD1222 vaccination. The source is an adult in good health. This CDR3 reads CASSLLTGSSYNEQFF. DNA for the CDR3: TGTGCCAGCAGCTTGTTGACAGGCAGCTCCTACAATGAGCAGTTCTTC.